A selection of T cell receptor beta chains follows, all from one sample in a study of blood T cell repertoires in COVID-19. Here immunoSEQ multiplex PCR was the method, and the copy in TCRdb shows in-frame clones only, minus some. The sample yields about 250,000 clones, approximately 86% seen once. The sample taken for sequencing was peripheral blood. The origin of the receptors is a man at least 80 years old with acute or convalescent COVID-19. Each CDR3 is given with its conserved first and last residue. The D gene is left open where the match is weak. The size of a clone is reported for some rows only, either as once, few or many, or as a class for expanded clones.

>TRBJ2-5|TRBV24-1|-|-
CATSELDREEETQYF
TGTGCCACCAGTGAGCTCGACAGGGAGGAAGAGACCCAGTACTTC
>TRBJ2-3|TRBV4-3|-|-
CASSQEPWGGADTQYF
TGCGCCAGCAGCCAAGAGCCATGGGGGGGCGCAGATACGCAGTATTTT
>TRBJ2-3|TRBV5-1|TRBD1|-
CAVRDRVTDTQYF
TGCGCCGTCCGGGACAGGGTGACAGATACGCAGTATTTT
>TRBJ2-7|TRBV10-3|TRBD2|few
CAISRGSGGTYEQYF
TGTGCCATCAGTAGAGGTAGCGGGGGGACCTACGAGCAGTACTTC
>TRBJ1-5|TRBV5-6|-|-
CASSRIQGNQPQHF
TGTGCCAGCAGCCGCATTCAGGGGAATCAGCCCCAGCATTTT
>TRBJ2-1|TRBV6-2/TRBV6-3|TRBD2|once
CASSYRSRLAGGVEQFF
TGTGCCAGCAGTTACCGATCCCGACTAGCGGGAGGGGTTGAGCAGTTCTTC
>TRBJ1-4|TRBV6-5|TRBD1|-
CASRNDRGRREKLFF
TGTGCCAGCAGAAACGACAGGGGAAGGCGGGAAAAACTGTTTTTT
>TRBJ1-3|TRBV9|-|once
CASSATSRGGSTGNTIYF
TGTGCCAGCAGCGCAACAAGCAGGGGCGGTTCGACGGGAAACACCATATATTTT
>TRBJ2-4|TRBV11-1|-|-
CASSLRGGTKNIQYF
TGTGCCAGCAGCTTAAGGGGGGGAACCAAAAACATTCAGTACTTC
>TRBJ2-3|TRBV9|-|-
CASSVGSSLGTDTQYF
TGTGCCAGCAGCGTAGGTTCTAGTCTCGGCACAGATACGCAGTATTTT
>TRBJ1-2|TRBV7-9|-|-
CASSLGSDYYGYTF
TGTGCCAGCAGCTTGGGTTCAGACTACTATGGCTACACCTTC
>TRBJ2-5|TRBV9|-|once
CASSQRPEGETQYF
TGTGCCAGCAGCCAGCGGCCTGAAGGGGAGACCCAGTACTTC
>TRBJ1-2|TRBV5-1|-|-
CASSLDSNYGYTF
TGCGCCAGCAGCCTGGACAGTAACTATGGCTACACCTTC
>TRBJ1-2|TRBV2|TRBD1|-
CASTGTGVGGYTF
TGTGCCAGCACTGGGACAGGGGTAGGTGGCTACACCTTC
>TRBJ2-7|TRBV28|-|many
CASRNYRYEQYF
TGTGCCAGCAGAAACTACAGGTACGAGCAGTACTTC
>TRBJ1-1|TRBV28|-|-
CASRLGKEAFF
TGTGCCAGCAGACTAGGGAAGGAAGCTTTCTTT
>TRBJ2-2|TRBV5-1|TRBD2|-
CASSGRASGSNTGELFF
TGCGCCAGCAGCGGGAGGGCTAGCGGATCGAACACCGGGGAGCTGTTTTTT
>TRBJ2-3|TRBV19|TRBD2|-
CASSRLAGEYTQYF
TGTGCCAGTAGTAGACTAGCGGGGGAATATACGCAGTATTTT
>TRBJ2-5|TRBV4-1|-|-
CASSQEGGQLETQYF
TGCGCCAGCAGCCAAGAGGGCGGGCAGTTGGAGACCCAGTACTTC
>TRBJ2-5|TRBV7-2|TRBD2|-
CASSPAGGLETQYF
TGTGCCAGCAGCCCTGCGGGAGGGTTGGAGACCCAGTACTTC
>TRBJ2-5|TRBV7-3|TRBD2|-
CASSKGSSGGADQETQYF
TGTGCCAGCAGCAAAGGGTCTAGCGGGGGGGCGGACCAAGAGACCCAGTACTTC
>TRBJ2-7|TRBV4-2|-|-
CASSQDPPGALPYEQYF
TGTGCCAGCAGCCAAGACCCGCCAGGGGCGCTCCCCTACGAGCAGTACTTC
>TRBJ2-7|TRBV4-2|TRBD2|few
CASSQGSGRLSYEQYF
TGTGCCAGCAGCCAAGGGAGCGGGAGACTCTCCTACGAGCAGTACTTC
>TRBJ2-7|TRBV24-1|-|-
CATSVQGGREQYF
TGTGCCACCAGTGTCCAGGGTGGTCGCGAGCAGTACTTC
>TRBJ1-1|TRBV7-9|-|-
CASSLSWAEAFF
TGTGCCAGCAGCTTATCATGGGCAGAAGCTTTCTTT
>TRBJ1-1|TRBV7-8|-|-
CASSLGRINTEAFF
TGTGCCAGCAGCTTAGGCAGAATAAACACTGAAGCTTTCTTT
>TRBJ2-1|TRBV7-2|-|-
CASSLVKATRYNEQFF
TGTGCCAGCAGTCTGGTTAAGGCGACACGCTACAATGAGCAGTTCTTC
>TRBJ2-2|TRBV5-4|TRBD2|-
CASSWGLAGGDTGELFF
TGTGCCAGCAGCTGGGGACTAGCGGGAGGGGACACCGGGGAGCTGTTTTTT
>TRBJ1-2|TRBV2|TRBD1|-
CARWTGNYGYTF
TGTGCCAGGTGGACAGGGAACTATGGCTACACCTTC
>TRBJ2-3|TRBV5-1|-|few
CASRSGSTDTQYF
TGCGCCAGCAGGAGCGGGAGCACAGATACGCAGTATTTT
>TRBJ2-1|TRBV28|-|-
CASYTGLYNEQFF
TGTGCCAGCTACACAGGGCTTTACAATGAGCAGTTCTTC
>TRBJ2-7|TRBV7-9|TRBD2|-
CASSSSRTSGRIHEQYF
TGTGCCAGCAGCTCTTCCAGGACTAGCGGGAGAATCCACGAGCAGTACTTC